These 21 T cell receptor beta chains were sequenced from one sample in a study of PD-1 blockade in classical Hodgkin lymphoma. The assay was immunoSEQ multiplex PCR, and TCRdb's table has in-frame clones only and misses some. The table has 96,000 or so clones, about 92% seen once. Time point here: cycle 4 day 1 (C4D1), after less than 7 weeks of nivolumab. All patients relapsed after autologous stem cell transplantation, and brentuximab vedotin exposure varied. This specimen was peripheral blood mononuclear cells (PBMCs), taken before the fourth cycle of nivolumab. These TCRs come from a human donor with classical Hodgkin lymphoma.

About this clone itself: Different DNA sequences within this sample yield the same CDR3. The CDR3 nucleotides read TGTGCCAGCAGTGAAACACGACTAGCGGAATACAATGAGCAGTTCTTC. As protein: CASSETRLAEYNEQFF. The chain joins TRBV6-1 to TRBJ2-1, with 9 bases aligning to TRBD2. Germline loops: CDR1 MNHNS, CDR2 SASEGT. V was clipped by 2 bases and J by 4 bases; unmatched bases: 6. The CDR3 is 16 amino acids.

V gene TRBV5-1 combines with J gene TRBJ2-7; no clear D. This CDR3 contains 13 residues. V was pared by 0 bases and J by 4 bases, with 8 bases between. Germline CDR1 is SGHRS and CDR2 is YFSETQ. The CDR3 bases are TGCGCCAGCAGCTTGGGTCGGTCGTACGAGCAGTACTTC. It translates to CASSLGRSYEQYF.

CDR3: CASSPLGGVSTEAFF. CDR3 sequence (DNA): TGTGCCAGCAGTCCTCTCGGTGGGGTCAGCACTGAAGCTTTCTTT. V usage is TRBV6-5 and J usage is TRBJ1-1; no firm D call. Trimming shortened V by 5 bases and J by 4 bases, and 17 bases separated the two germline ends. Germline V lookup: CDR1 MNHEY, CDR2 SVGAGI. CDR3 length: 15 amino acids.

The V call is TRBV28, the J call TRBJ2-7; TRBD1 agrees at 8 bases. The germline gives CDR1 MDHEN, CDR2 SYDVKM. This CDR3 contains 15 residues. Trimming removed 3 bases from V and 3 bases from J; junction bases left unmatched: 7. CDR3 protein: CASSFRTGSNYEQYF. The CDR3 nucleotides read TGTGCCAGCAGTTTTAGGACAGGGAGTAACTACGAGCAGTACTTC. The full variable domain, with the rest looked up from reference TRBV28 and TRBJ2-7, is DVKVTQSSRYLVKRTGEKVFLECVQDMDHENMFWYRQDPGLGLRLIYFSYDVKMKEKGDIPEGYSVSREKKERFSLILESASTNQTSMYLCASSFRTGSNYEQYFGPGTRLTVT.

This clone was seen only once. This chain connects TRBV25-1 to TRBJ1-1; no clear D gene. The CDR3 is 15 residues long. Per germline, CDR1 MGHDK and CDR2 SYGVNS. Trimming took off 3 bases at V and 5 bases at J, with 16 bases between the two ends. CDR3 nucleotides: TGTGCCAGCAGTGATCTGAGGGCAGTGTGGACTGAAGCTTTCTTT. Its protein product is CASSDLRAVWTEAFF.

The chain employs TRBV1 and TRBJ1-4; the D call in the table, TRBD1, was not verified against the DNA. TRBV1 has pseudogene status. CDR3 length: 12 amino acids. CDR3 sequence: CTPGQENEKLFF. The CDR3 DNA sequence: TGCACACCGGGACAGGAGAATGAAAAACTGTTTTTT.

The chain carries TRBV6-6 and TRBJ2-2, with 7 bases aligning to TRBD1. This CDR3 has 14 amino acids. V gave up 6 bases and J gave up 2 bases; unmatched junction bases: 3. From germline, CDR1 is MNHNY and CDR2 SVGAGI (reference sequence). The CDR3 loop is CASSHRGNTGELFF. The CDR3 nucleotides read TGTGCCAGCAGCCACAGGGGTAACACCGGGGAGCTGTTTTTT.

The chain has TRBV5-1 and TRBJ2-7; tentatively, D is TRBD1 or TRBD2 (5 bases each). From germline, CDR1 is SGHRS and CDR2 YFSETQ. The V end lost 4 bases, the J end lost 3 bases, and 11 bases lay between the germline ends. This CDR3 is built from 13 residues. The CDR3 spells CASSPWGNYEQYF. CDR3 DNA sequence: TGCGCCAGCAGCCCGTGGGGGAACTACGAGCAGTACTTC. The variable domain in full, completed from reference TRBV5-1 and TRBJ2-7, reads KAGVTQTPRYLIKTRGQQVTLSCSPISGHRSVSWYQQTPGQGLQFLFEYFSETQRNKGNFPGRFSGRQFSNSRSEMNVSTLELGDSALYLCASSPWGNYEQYFGPGTRLTVT.

The chain has TRBV2 and TRBJ2-7; D may be TRBD1 or TRBD2 (6 bases each). The CDR3 is 14 amino acids. Germline CDR1 and CDR2: SNHLY and FYNNEI. V lost 6 bases to trimming and J lost 7 bases, with 19 bases between them. CDR3 protein: CASRVVGGPVEQYF. CDR3 nucleotide sequence: TGTGCCAGCAGGGTTGTGGGGGGCCCAGTAGAGCAGTACTTC.

The chain carries TRBV4-1 and TRBJ1-2; D is ambiguous. The CDR3 loop spans 16 amino acids. Germline-derived CDR1 and CDR2 are MGHRA and YSYEKL. V lost 1 base and J lost 7, with 19 bases in between. The CDR3 region is CASSQGAELGATGYTF. CDR3 nucleotide sequence: TGCGCCAGCAGCCAAGGGGCGGAATTAGGTGCGACTGGCTACACCTTC.

The gene calls are TRBV28 and TRBJ2-1; D gene unclear. Germline-derived CDR1 and CDR2 are MDHEN and SYDVKM. The CDR3 covers 12 residues. V shed 2 bases and J shed 4 bases, with 3 bases lying between them. The CDR3 protein is CASSLGYNEQFF. DNA of the CDR3: TGTGCCAGCAGTTTAGGGTACAATGAGCAGTTCTTC. Full variable domain (remainder filled in from reference TRBV28 and TRBJ2-1): DVKVTQSSRYLVKRTGEKVFLECVQDMDHENMFWYRQDPGLGLRLIYFSYDVKMKEKGDIPEGYSVSREKKERFSLILESASTNQTSMYLCASSLGYNEQFFGPGTRLTVL.

The CDR3 coding sequence is TGTGCCAGCAGCCCTAGCGGGAGTGGCACCGGGGAGCTGTTTTTT. It specifies CASSPSGSGTGELFF. The chain carries TRBV7-6 and TRBJ2-2, with 10 bases aligning to TRBD2. The CDR3 sequence is 15 residues long. CDR1 is SGHVS and CDR2 is FNYEAQ in the germline V gene. V lost 5 bases to trimming and J lost 4 bases; unmatched junction nucleotides: 4. Full variable domain (remainder filled in from reference TRBV7-6 and TRBJ2-2): GAGVSQSPRYKVTKRGQDVALRCDPISGHVSLYWYRQALGQGPEFLTYFNYEAQQDKSGLPNDRFSAERPEGSISTLTIQRTEQRDSAMYRCASSPSGSGTGELFFGEGSRLTVL.

V and J are TRBV19 and TRBJ2-1, with D possibly being TRBD1 (5 bases). Between the trimmed V and J ends, which lost 3 bases and 5 bases, there was a span of 23 bases. The CDR3 sequence is 18 residues long. Germline lookup yields CDR1 LNHDA and CDR2 SQIVND (reference sequence). CDR3 sequence reads: CASSMSRGPPYVHNEQFF. The CDR3 DNA sequence: TGTGCCAGTAGTATGAGTAGGGGCCCCCCTTATGTCCACAATGAGCAGTTCTTC.

The V gene is TRBV7-9, the J gene TRBJ1-5; 7 bases align to TRBD1. With V trimmed by 6 bases and J by 4 bases, 9 bases remained unmatched. The CDR3 contains 15 residues. CDR1 is SEHNR and CDR2 is FQNEAQ in the germline V gene (reference sequence). The CDR3 protein is CASSRTGTVNQPQHF. The CDR3 nucleotides are TGTGCCAGCAGTCGAACCGGGACAGTTAATCAGCCCCAGCATTTT.

The chain combines TRBV6-6 with TRBJ1-2; D gene ambiguous. The germline gives CDR1 MNHNY, CDR2 SVGAGI (reference sequence). Trimming took off 7 bases at V and 8 bases at J, with 11 bases between the two ends. CDR3 size: 11 residues. The chain's CDR3 is CASTGPWGYTF. Written as DNA, the CDR3 is TGTGCCAGCACCGGACCATGGGGCTACACCTTC.

This sequence joins TRBV27 and TRBJ1-2; D gene ambiguous. Germline V lookup: CDR1 MNHEY, CDR2 SMNVEV (reference sequence). V dropped 4 bases and J dropped 7 bases, with 13 bases sitting between them. The CDR3 spans 13 residues. The CDR3 sequence is CASSYGPNRGYTF. In DNA, the CDR3 is TGTGCCAGCAGTTATGGCCCGAACCGTGGCTACACCTTC.

V usage is TRBV11-3 and J usage is TRBJ2-1, with 10 bases lining up with TRBD2. V was clipped by 0 bases and J by 7 bases; unmatched bases: 9. The V gene's germline CDR1 is SGHNT and CDR2 YENEEA. The length of the CDR3 is 17 residues. CDR3 loop: CASSLDLSSGSGNEQFF. CDR3 coding DNA: TGTGCCAGCAGCTTAGATCTCTCTAGCGGGAGTGGGAATGAGCAGTTCTTC.

This rearrangement joins TRBV5-1 to TRBJ1-4; 8 bases line up with TRBD1. The CDR3 totals 15 residues. Germline assignment: CDR1 SGHRS and CDR2 YFSETQ. With V trimmed by 4 bases and J by 3 bases, 5 bases remained unmatched. The CDR3 DNA reads TGCGCCAGCAGCGAGGACAGGGCGGCTAATGAAAAACTGTTTTTT. Translating gives CASSEDRAANEKLFF.

The chain carries TRBV12-2 and TRBJ2-7; the tabulated D call, TRBD1, remains unverified against the DNA. TRBV12-2 is reported as a pseudogene. The CDR3 totals 15 residues. The CDR3 coding sequence is TGTGCAAGTCGCTTAGGGCTGGTGGTATCCTACGAGCAGTACTTC. It specifies CASRLGLVVSYEQYF.

The V and J genes are TRBV19 and TRBJ2-1; TRBD2 aligns across 13 bases. The CDR3 totals 16 residues. The germline CDR1 and CDR2 sequences are LNHDA and SQIVND (reference sequence). Germline trimming cut 9 bases from V and 9 bases from J; bases unmatched to any gene: 14. The CDR3 region is CASTGTRTSGRLEQFF. CDR3 nucleotides: TGTGCCAGCACAGGCACCCGGACTAGCGGGAGACTTGAGCAGTTCTTC. Combining the CDR3 with reference TRBV19 and TRBJ2-1 gives the whole variable domain DGGITQSPKYLFRKEGQNVTLSCEQNLNHDAMYWYRQDPGQGLRLIYYSQIVNDFQKGDIAEGYSVSREKKESFPLTVTSAQKNPTAFYLCASTGTRTSGRLEQFFGPGTRLTVL.

This chain links TRBV19 with TRBJ1-1; D is undetermined. There are 12 residues in the CDR3. The V end lost 10 bases, the J end lost 4 bases, and 13 bases lay between the germline ends. CDR1 is LNHDA and CDR2 is SQIVND in the germline V gene (reference sequence). CDR3 sequence reads: CATPIQCTEAFF. Here the CDR3 DNA reads TGTGCCACCCCCATACAGTGCACTGAAGCTTTCTTT.